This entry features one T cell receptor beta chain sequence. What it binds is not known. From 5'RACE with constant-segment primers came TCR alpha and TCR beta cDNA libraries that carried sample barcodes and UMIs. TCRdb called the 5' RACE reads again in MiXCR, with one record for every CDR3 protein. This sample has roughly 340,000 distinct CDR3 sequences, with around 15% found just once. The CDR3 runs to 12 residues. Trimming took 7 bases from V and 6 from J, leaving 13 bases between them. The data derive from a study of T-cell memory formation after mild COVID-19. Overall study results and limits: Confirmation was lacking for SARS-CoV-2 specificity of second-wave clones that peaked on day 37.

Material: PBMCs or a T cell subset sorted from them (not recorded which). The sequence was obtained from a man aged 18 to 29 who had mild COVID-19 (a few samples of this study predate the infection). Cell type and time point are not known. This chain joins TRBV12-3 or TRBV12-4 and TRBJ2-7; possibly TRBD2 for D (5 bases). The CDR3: CASNSDEGEQYF. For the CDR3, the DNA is TGTGCCAGCAATAGCGACGAAGGCGAGCAGTACTTC.